A selection of T cell receptor beta chains follows, all from one sample in a study of cytomegalovirus exposure and HLA in healthy donors. The repertoire was sequenced with immunoSEQ multiplex PCR; TCRdb's copy has only in-frame clones and lacks some. This sample has about 160,000 clones, with around 75% found just once. The specimen sequenced was PBMCs. The receptors were sampled from a female donor in good health and CMV-seronegative. Both conserved end residues are part of each CDR3. The D gene is left open where the match is weak. Clone size is given for some rows only: seen once, a few or many times, or a class if the clone is expanded.

J gene: TRBJ1-6
V gene: TRBV7-2
D gene: .
clone size: few
CDR3 protein: CASSLQGNSPLHF
CDR3 DNA: TGTGCCAGCAGCTTGCAGGGGAATTCACCCCTCCACTTT

J gene: TRBJ2-7
V gene: TRBV30
D gene: .
clone size: .
CDR3 protein: CAWTDRRIEQYF
CDR3 DNA: TGTGCCTGGACTGACAGGCGGATCGAGCAGTACTTC

J gene: TRBJ1-1
V gene: TRBV5-1
D gene: .
clone size: .
CDR3 protein: CASSLEGELNTEAFF
CDR3 DNA: TGCGCCAGCAGCTTGGAAGGGGAATTGAACACTGAAGCTTTCTTT

J gene: TRBJ2-6
V gene: TRBV5-1
D gene: .
clone size: .
CDR3 protein: CASSLQGFLLSGANVLTF
CDR3 DNA: TGCGCCAGCAGCTTACAGGGCTTCCTCCTCTCTGGGGCCAACGTCCTGACTTTC

J gene: TRBJ2-7
V gene: TRBV28
D gene: .
clone size: .
CDR3 protein: CASSLSVDPRHEQYF
CDR3 DNA: TGTGCCAGCAGTTTATCAGTCGACCCCAGGCACGAGCAGTACTTC

J gene: TRBJ2-3
V gene: TRBV7-9
D gene: TRBD2
clone size: .
CDR3 protein: CASSLAGTRRSDTQYF
CDR3 DNA: TGTGCCAGCAGCTTAGCTGGGACTAGGAGATCAGATACGCAGTATTTT

J gene: TRBJ1-1
V gene: TRBV7-8
D gene: .
clone size: .
CDR3 protein: CASSLAGGGWGNTEAFF
CDR3 DNA: TGTGCCAGCAGCTTGGCTGGGGGGGGATGGGGGAACACTGAAGCTTTCTTT

J gene: TRBJ1-5
V gene: TRBV6-5
D gene: TRBD1
clone size: .
CDR3 protein: CASSPDRGRRQPQHF
CDR3 DNA: TGTGCCAGCAGTCCCGACAGGGGACGTCGTCAGCCCCAGCATTTT

J gene: TRBJ1-2
V gene: TRBV18
D gene: .
clone size: .
CDR3 protein: CASSPSQDGYGYTF
CDR3 DNA: TGTGCCAGCTCCCCGTCCCAGGATGGATATGGCTACACCTTC

J gene: TRBJ1-6
V gene: TRBV28
D gene: .
clone size: .
CDR3 protein: CASSLRAPNSPLHF
CDR3 DNA: TGTGCCAGCAGTTTGCGAGCCCCTAATTCACCCCTCCACTTT

J gene: TRBJ1-5
V gene: TRBV13
D gene: .
clone size: once
CDR3 protein: CASSLGGGNQPQHF
CDR3 DNA: TGTGCCAGCAGTCTAGGGGGGGGGAATCAGCCCCAGCATTTT

J gene: TRBJ1-6
V gene: TRBV2
D gene: .
clone size: .
CDR3 protein: CASSEVQATYNSPLHF
CDR3 DNA: TGTGCCAGCAGTGAGGTTCAGGCGACCTATAATTCACCCCTCCACTTT

J gene: TRBJ2-7
V gene: TRBV4-1
D gene: TRBD1
clone size: .
CDR3 protein: CASSPHGDRAYEQYF
CDR3 DNA: TGCGCCAGCAGCCCCCATGGCGACAGGGCCTACGAGCAGTACTTC

J gene: TRBJ2-1
V gene: TRBV29-1
D gene: TRBD1
clone size: .
CDR3 protein: CSVMGQGVEQFF
CDR3 DNA: TGCAGCGTAATGGGACAGGGGGTTGAGCAGTTCTTC

J gene: TRBJ2-2
V gene: TRBV7-2
D gene: TRBD1
clone size: .
CDR3 protein: CASSLGGQGPGIF
CDR3 DNA: TGTGCCAGCAGCTTAGGTGGACAGGGCCCCGGGATTTTT

J gene: TRBJ2-3
V gene: TRBV28
D gene: TRBD2
clone size: few
CDR3 protein: CASSPERGLSGDTQYF
CDR3 DNA: TGTGCCAGCAGTCCTGAGCGGGGGTTGAGTGGAGATACGCAGTATTTT

J gene: TRBJ2-7
V gene: TRBV28
D gene: TRBD1
clone size: .
CDR3 protein: CASRPQGGYEQYF
CDR3 DNA: TGTGCCAGCCGCCCACAGGGGGGCTACGAGCAGTACTTC

J gene: TRBJ1-2
V gene: TRBV4-3
D gene: TRBD1
clone size: .
CDR3 protein: CASSRQGIGYTF
CDR3 DNA: TGCGCCAGCAGCCGACAGGGGATTGGCTACACCTTC

J gene: TRBJ2-7
V gene: TRBV11-3
D gene: .
clone size: once
CDR3 protein: CASSRLTGPTNEQYF
CDR3 DNA: TGTGCCAGCAGTCGTTTGACAGGCCCTACCAACGAGCAGTACTTC

J gene: TRBJ2-1
V gene: TRBV9
D gene: .
clone size: .
CDR3 protein: CASSVGGPYNEQFF
CDR3 DNA: TGTGCCAGCAGCGTGGGGGGACCCTACAATGAGCAGTTCTTC

J gene: TRBJ2-5
V gene: TRBV6-5
D gene: TRBD2
clone size: .
CDR3 protein: CASSYYRSSGAAQYF
CDR3 DNA: TGTGCCAGCAGTTACTATCGGTCTAGCGGGGCGGCCCAGTACTTC

J gene: TRBJ2-1
V gene: TRBV2
D gene: .
clone size: .
CDR3 protein: CASSRGEGNEQFF
CDR3 DNA: TGTGCCAGCAGTAGGGGGGAGGGCAATGAGCAGTTCTTC

J gene: TRBJ2-2
V gene: TRBV6-5
D gene: .
clone size: .
CDR3 protein: CASSVGGRTGELFF
CDR3 DNA: TGTGCCAGCAGTGTGGGGGGGCGGACCGGGGAGCTGTTTTTT

J gene: TRBJ2-7
V gene: TRBV2
D gene: TRBD2
clone size: few
CDR3 protein: CASIPGLDIYEQYF
CDR3 DNA: TGTGCCAGCATCCCGGGACTAGATATCTACGAGCAGTACTTC

J gene: TRBJ1-1
V gene: TRBV5-4
D gene: .
clone size: .
CDR3 protein: CASSFDLAQVDEAFF
CDR3 DNA: TGTGCCAGCAGCTTCGACCTGGCGCAGGTGGATGAAGCTTTCTTT